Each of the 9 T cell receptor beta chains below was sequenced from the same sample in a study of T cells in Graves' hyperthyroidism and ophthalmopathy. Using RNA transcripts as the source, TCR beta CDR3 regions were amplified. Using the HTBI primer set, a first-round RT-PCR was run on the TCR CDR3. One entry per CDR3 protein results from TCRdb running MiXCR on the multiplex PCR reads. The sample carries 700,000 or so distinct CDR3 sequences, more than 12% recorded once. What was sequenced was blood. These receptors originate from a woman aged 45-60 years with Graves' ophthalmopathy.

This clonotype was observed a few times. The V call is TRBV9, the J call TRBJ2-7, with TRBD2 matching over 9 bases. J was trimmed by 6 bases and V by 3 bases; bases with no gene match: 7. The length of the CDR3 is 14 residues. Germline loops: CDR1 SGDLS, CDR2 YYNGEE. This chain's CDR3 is CASSGLAGAVEQYF. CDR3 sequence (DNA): TGTGCCAGCAGCGGATTAGCGGGAGCGGTCGAGCAGTACTTC.

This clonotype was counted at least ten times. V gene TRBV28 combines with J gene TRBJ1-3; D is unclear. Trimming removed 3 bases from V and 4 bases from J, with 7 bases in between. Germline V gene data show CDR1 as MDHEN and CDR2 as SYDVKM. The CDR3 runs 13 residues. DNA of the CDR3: TGTGCCAGCAGTTTTTCAGCCGGAAACACCATATATTTT. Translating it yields CASSFSAGNTIYF.

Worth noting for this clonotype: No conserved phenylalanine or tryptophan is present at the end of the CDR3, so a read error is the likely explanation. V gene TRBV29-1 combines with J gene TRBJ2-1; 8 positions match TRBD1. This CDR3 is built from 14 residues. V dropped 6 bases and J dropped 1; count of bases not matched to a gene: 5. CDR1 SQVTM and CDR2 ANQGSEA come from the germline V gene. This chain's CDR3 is CSVSDRVSYNEQFS. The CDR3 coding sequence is TGCAGCGTATCGGACAGGGTTTCCTACAATGAGCAGTTCTCC.

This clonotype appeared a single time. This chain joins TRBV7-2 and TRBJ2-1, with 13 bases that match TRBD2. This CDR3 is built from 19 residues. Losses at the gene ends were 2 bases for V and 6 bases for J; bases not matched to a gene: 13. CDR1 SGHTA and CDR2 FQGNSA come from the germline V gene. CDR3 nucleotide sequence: TGTGCCAGCAGCTTAAAACTAGCGGGAGGGCCGATTCGGTTCAATGAGCAGTTCTTC. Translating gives CASSLKLAGGPIRFNEQFF.

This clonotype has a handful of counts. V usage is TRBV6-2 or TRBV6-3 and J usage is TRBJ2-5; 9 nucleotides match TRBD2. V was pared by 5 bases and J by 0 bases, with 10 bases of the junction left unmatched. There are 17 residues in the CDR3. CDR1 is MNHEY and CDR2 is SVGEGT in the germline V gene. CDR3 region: CASSPRGGGTYQETQYF. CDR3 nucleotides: TGTGCCAGCAGTCCGCGGGGGGGGGGGACGTACCAAGAGACCCAGTACTTC.

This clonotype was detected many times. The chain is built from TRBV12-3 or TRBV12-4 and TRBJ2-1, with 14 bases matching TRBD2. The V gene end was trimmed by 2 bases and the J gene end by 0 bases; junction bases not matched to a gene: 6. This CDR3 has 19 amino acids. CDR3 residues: CASSLRGLAGGGSYNEQFF. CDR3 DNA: TGTGCCAGCAGTTTACGCGGACTAGCGGGAGGTGGCTCCTACAATGAGCAGTTCTTC.

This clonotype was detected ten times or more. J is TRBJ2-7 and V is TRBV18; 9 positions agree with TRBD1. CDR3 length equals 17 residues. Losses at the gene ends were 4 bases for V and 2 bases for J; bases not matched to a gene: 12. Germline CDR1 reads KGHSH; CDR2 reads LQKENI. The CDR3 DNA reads TGTGCCAGCTCACGAACCGGGACAGGGACTGGGACCTACGAGCAGTACTTC. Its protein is CASSRTGTGTGTYEQYF.

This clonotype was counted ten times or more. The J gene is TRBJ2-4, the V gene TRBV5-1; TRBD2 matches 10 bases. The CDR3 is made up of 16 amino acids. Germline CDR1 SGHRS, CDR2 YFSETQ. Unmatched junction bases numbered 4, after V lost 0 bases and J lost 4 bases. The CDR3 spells CASSLAPSGSKNIQYF. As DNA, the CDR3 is TGCGCCAGCAGCTTGGCCCCTAGCGGGAGTAAAAACATTCAGTACTTC.

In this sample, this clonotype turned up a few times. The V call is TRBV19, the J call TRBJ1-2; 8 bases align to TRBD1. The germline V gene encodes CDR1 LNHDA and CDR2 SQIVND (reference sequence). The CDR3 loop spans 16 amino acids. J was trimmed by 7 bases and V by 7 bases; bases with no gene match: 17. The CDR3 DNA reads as TGTGCCAGTACCATATGGGGTACAGGGGGAGCTATTGGCTACACCTTC. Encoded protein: CASTIWGTGGAIGYTF.